The entry below gives a single T cell receptor beta chain sequence along with its context. The antigen is undetermined. TCRdb itself ran the 5' RACE reads through MiXCR, one entry per CDR3 protein. This table holds 550,000 to 600,000 distinct CDR3 sequences, less than 25% found once. This entry belongs to a study of T-cell memory formation after mild COVID-19. Background on the study: The two donors had largely donor-specific TCR clusters. The study's findings and limits: Contracting clones from day 15 to 85 had balanced CD4/CD8; later expanders favoured CD4+.

The V gene's germline CDR1 is LNHDA and CDR2 SQIVND (reference sequence). The CDR3 is 16 residues long. V shed 2 bases and J 7 bases; nucleotides not matched to a gene: 9. The receptor was isolated from an adult woman who had mild COVID-19 (a few samples of this study predate the infection). Cell type and time point are not known. The sample taken for sequencing was PBMCs or a T cell subset sorted from them (not recorded which). This chain uses TRBV19 with TRBJ1-5; 9 nucleotides agree with TRBD1. The CDR3 region is CASSIWGTGFRQPQHF. Written as DNA, the CDR3 is TGTGCCAGTAGTATATGGGGGACAGGGTTTCGGCAGCCCCAGCATTTT.